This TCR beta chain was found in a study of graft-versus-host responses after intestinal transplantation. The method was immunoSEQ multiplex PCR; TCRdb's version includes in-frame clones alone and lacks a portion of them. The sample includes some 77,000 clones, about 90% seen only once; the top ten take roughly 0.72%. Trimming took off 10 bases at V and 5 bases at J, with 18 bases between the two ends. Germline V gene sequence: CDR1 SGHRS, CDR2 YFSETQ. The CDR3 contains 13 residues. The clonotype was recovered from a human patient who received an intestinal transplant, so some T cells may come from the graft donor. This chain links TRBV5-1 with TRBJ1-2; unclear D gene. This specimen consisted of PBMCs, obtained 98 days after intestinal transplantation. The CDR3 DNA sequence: TGCGCCTCTCGGCGGGGAGGCGTTTATGGCTACACCTTC. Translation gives CASRRGGVYGYTF.